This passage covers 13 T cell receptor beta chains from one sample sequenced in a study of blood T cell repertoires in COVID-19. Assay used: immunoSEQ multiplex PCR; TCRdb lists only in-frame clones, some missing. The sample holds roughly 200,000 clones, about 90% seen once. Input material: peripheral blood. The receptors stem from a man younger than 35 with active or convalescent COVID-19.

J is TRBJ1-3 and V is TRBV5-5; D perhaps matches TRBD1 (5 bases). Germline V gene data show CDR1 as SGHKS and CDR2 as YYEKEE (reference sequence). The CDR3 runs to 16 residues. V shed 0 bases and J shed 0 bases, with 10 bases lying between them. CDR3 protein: CASSLDGGSSGNTIYF. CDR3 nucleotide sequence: TGTGCCAGCAGCTTGGATGGGGGGAGCTCTGGAAACACCATATATTTT.

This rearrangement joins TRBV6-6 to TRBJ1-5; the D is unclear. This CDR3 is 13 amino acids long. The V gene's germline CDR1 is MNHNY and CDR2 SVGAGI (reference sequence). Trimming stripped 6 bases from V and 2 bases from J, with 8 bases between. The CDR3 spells CASRGAGNQPQHF. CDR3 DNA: TGTGCCAGCAGGGGCGCCGGCAATCAGCCCCAGCATTTT.

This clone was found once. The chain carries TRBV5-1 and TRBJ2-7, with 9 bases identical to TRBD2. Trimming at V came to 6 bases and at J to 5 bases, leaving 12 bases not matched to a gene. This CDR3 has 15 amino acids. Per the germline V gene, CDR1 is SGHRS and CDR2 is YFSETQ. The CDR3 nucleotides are TGCGCCAGCAACCCCGAAGCGGTAGCGGGAGACGAGCAGTACTTC. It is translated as CASNPEAVAGDEQYF.

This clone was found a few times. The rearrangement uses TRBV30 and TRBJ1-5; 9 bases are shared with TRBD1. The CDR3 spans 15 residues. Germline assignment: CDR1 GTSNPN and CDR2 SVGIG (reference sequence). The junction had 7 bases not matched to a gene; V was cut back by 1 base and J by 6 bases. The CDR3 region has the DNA TGTGCCTGGAGTGCCGGGACAGGGTACAGTCAGCCCCAGCATTTT. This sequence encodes CAWSAGTGYSQPQHF.

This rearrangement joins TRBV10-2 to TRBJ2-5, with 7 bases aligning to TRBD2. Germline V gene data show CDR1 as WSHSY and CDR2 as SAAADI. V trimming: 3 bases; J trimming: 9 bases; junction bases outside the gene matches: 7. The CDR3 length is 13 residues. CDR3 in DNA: TGCGCCAGCAGTGACTCGCGGGAGAGGGCCCAGTACTTC. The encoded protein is CASSDSRERAQYF.

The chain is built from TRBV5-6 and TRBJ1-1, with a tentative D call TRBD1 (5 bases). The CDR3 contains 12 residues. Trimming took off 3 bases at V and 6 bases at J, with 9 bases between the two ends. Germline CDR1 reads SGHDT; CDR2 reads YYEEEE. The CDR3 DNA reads TGTGCCAGCAGCTCGTCGACAGCTGAAGCTTTCTTT. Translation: CASSSSTAEAFF.

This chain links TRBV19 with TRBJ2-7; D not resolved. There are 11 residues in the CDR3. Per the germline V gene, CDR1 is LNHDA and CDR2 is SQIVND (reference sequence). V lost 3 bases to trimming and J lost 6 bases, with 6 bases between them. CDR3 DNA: TGTGCCAGTAGTATCACCGGCGAGCAGTACTTC. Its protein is CASSITGEQYF.

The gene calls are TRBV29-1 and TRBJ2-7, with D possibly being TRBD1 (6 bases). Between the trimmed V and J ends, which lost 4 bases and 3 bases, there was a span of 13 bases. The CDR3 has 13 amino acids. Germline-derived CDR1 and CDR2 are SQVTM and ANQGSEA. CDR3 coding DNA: TGCAGCGTTGGGACAGCCAAAAACTACGAGCAGTACTTC. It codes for CSVGTAKNYEQYF.

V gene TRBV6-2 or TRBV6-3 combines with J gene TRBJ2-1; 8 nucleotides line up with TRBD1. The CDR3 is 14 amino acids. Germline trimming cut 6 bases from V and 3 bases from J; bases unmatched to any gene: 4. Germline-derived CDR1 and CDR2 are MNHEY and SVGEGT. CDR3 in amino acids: CASSLTGDYNEQFF. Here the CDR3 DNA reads TGTGCCAGCAGCTTGACAGGGGACTACAATGAGCAGTTCTTC.

The CDR3 protein is CASSPVHTEAFF. Written as DNA, the CDR3 is TGTGCCAGCAGTCCCGTTCACACTGAAGCTTTCTTT. The V gene is TRBV12-3 or TRBV12-4, the J gene TRBJ1-1; D gene ambiguous. Trimming cost V 5 bases and J 3 bases, with 7 bases left between them. The CDR3 is 12 amino acids.

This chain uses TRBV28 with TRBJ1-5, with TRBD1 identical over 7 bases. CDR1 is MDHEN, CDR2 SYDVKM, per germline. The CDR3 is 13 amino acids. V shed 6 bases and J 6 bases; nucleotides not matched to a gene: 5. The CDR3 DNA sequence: TGTGCCAGCAGACAGGGGCCTCGTCAGCCCCAGCATTTT. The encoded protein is CASRQGPRQPQHF.

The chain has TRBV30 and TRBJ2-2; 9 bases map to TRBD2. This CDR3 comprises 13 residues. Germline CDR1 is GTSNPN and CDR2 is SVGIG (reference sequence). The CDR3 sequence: CVHSGRNTGELFF. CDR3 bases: TGTGTTCATAGCGGGAGGAACACCGGGGAGCTGTTTTTT. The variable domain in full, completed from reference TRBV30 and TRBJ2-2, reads SQTIHQWPATLVQPVGSPLSLECTVEGTSNPNLYWYRQAAGRGLQLLFYSVGIGQISSEVPQNLSASRPQDRQFILSSKKLLLSDSGFYLCVHSGRNTGELFFGEGSRLTVL.

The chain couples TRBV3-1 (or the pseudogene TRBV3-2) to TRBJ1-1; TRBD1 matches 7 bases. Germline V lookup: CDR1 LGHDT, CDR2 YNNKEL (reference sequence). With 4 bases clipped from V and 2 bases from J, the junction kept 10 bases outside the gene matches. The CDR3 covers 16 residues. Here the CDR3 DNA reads TGTGCCAGCAGCCGCGGCCTGGGACAGCCTAACACTGAAGCTTTCTTT. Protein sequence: CASSRGLGQPNTEAFF.